This T cell receptor beta chain was sequenced during a study of OX40 agonist ivuxolimab in advanced cancers. On the study more broadly: Every 2 weeks, ivuxolimab was infused into the patients intravenously at between 0.01 and 10 mg/kg. Dose-escalation patients suffered from hepatocellular carcinoma, melanoma, renal cell or head and neck cancer. Mean age approximately 66 years, range 23 to 79; approximately 80% male.

Germline CDR1 SGDLS, CDR2 YYNGEE. V gave up 3 bases and J gave up 1 base, with 16 bases separating them. The CDR3 is 16 amino acids. Assay used: immunoSEQ multiplex PCR; TCRdb lists only in-frame clones, some missing. Of 70,000 or so clones in the sample, about four fifths were seen once. Study-wide findings and caveats: On average, CD8+ T cells showed a greater number of expanded clones than CD4+.

A note on this clone: Its cognate antigen is unknown.

The sequence was collected from an adult with an advanced solid tumor such as melanoma, head and neck, liver or kidney cancer. The V and J genes are TRBV9 and TRBJ1-1; D is unclear. Sequencing was performed on CD4+ or CD8+ T cells sorted from blood, taken in a trial of the OX40 agonist ivuxolimab. The CDR3 bases are TGTGCCAGCAGCGCCCAGGTACAGATGACGAACACTGAAGCTTTCTTT. Encoded protein: CASSAQVQMTNTEAFF.